Sequencing of this T cell receptor beta chain was carried out in a study of blood T cell repertoires in COVID-19. About the study: The United States, Italy and Spain provided the acute and convalescent COVID-19 samples. T cells, B-cell-depleted T cells, or PBMCs supplied cDNA or gDNA.

Looked up from germline, CDR1 is SEHNR and CDR2 is FQNEAQ (reference sequence). The V end was cut by 7 bases, the J end by 1 base, with 11 bases between. CDR3 size: 13 residues. Original data processing: How many nucleated cells were present was estimated from reference gene primer amplification. Assay: immunoSEQ multiplex PCR; the TCRdb copy retains only in-frame clones and omits some. V and J calls plus clone size are reproduced from that table; the DNA served to infer D and trimming. The table lists over 200,000 clones, roughly nine tenths of them singletons. The receptor comes from a man aged 35 to 55 with active or convalescent COVID-19. Sequenced input: peripheral blood. This chain joins TRBV7-9 and TRBJ2-7, with D possibly TRBD1 on 6 matching bases. DNA for the CDR3: TGTGCCAGCACCAGGGACACTTCCTACGAGCAGTACTTC. Amino acid sequence: CASTRDTSYEQYF.